This TCR beta chain was obtained from a study of T-cell reconstitution after alpha-beta-depleted transplantation in children. Study-level points and caveats: About two months after transplant, alpha-beta T cells reportedly came from several hundred expanded graft clones. Newly made T cells mostly supplied T-cell counts and diversity one year after transplant.

Unique molecular identifiers were used in preparing the TCRbeta library. TCRdb re-derived calls from the PCR reads in MiXCR, one entry per CDR3 protein. The sample includes over 150,000 distinct CDR3 sequences, approximately 6% seen only once; the top ten take about 4.4%. V shed 8 bases and J 7 bases; nucleotides not matched to a gene: 9. CDR1 and CDR2 (germline): MDHEN, SYDVKM. CDR3 length equals 14 residues. This clonotype was seen at least ten times. Its specificity is not known. The sequenced sample was PBMCs, obtained before TCRalphabeta/CD19-depleted stem cell transplant. The chain carries TRBV28 and TRBJ2-1, with 9 bases aligning to TRBD2. This TCR came from a girl under three years old with combined immunodeficiency, due to receive a stem cell transplant. This CDR3 is CASGVAGVGNEQFF. The CDR3 DNA reads as TGTGCCAGCGGAGTAGCGGGAGTTGGGAATGAGCAGTTCTTC.